This T cell receptor (beta chain) was sequenced in a study of blood T cells in healthy people across ages. The CDR3 has 18 amino acids. J lost 0 bases, V lost 5 bases, and 9 bases had no gene match. CDR1 is SGHVS, CDR2 FQNEAQ, per germline. This clonotype was seen a single time. The study drew donors from healthy Caucasian individuals in Russia aged about 6 to 95. A second PCR, run for about 7 to 11 cycles, used a sample-barcoded 5' primer plus a J-beta primer mix. Sequencing yielded, for each sample, at least 3 million paired-end reads carrying CDR3. One entry per CDR3 protein, called by TCRdb with MiXCR from the 5' RACE reads. The sample shows over a million distinct CDR3 sequences, 45% of them seen only once.

The chain is built from TRBV7-8 and TRBJ2-3; TRBD2 agrees at 12 bases. The sequence derives from a woman aged 55-69 years in good health. Sequencing input: blood. The CDR3 sequence: CASSPRLAGDTSTDTQYF. The CDR3 DNA reads TGTGCCAGCAGCCCCCGACTAGCGGGAGATACTAGCACAGATACGCAGTATTTT.